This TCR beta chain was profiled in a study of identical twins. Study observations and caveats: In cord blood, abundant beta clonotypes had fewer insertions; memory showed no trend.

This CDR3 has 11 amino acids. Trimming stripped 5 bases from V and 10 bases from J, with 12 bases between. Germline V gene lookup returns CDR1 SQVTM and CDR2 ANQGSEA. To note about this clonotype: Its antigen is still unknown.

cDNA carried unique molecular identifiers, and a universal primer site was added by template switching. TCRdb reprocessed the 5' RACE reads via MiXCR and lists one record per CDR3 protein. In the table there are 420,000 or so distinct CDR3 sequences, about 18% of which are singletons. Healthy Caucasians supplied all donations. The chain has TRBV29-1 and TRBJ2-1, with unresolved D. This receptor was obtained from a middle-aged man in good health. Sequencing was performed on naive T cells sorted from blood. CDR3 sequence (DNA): TGCAGCGTTAACTGGCCGAAGGAGCAGTTCTTC. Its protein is CSVNWPKEQFF.